A single sample gave rise to the 25 T cell receptor beta chains below, sequenced in a study of brain T cells in children with intractable seizures. Method: immunoSEQ multiplex PCR; TCRdb's copy keeps in-frame clones and lacks some. In the table there are about 340,000 clones, 93% of which are singletons. Time point indicated: blood from clinic visit 5 months post-surgery; TSC patient then seizure free. The material was peripheral blood, obtained about 5 months after surgery. Receptor source: a boy younger than two with tuberous sclerosis and intractable seizures.

The chain is built from TRBV24-1 and TRBJ2-4; 9 bases line up with TRBD1. CDR1 KGHDR and CDR2 SFDVKD come from the germline V gene. The CDR3 extends over 17 amino acids. The J segment lost 9 bases and the V segment lost 4 bases, leaving 15 bases of the junction unmatched. The CDR3 DNA is TGTGCCACCAGTGAGTTCAAACCAGGGACAGGGAGCAGCATTCAGTACTTC. This translates into CATSEFKPGTGSSIQYF.

Concerning this clone: One base away lies a much larger clone, so this may be a sequencing read error. The gene calls are TRBV6-2 or TRBV6-3 and TRBJ2-7; D remains unclear. V was cut by 6 bases and J by 2 bases, with 5 bases left in between. Germline CDR1 and CDR2: MNHEY and SVGEGT. The CDR3 consists of 11 residues. CDR3 nucleotides: TGTGCCAGCAGCCAGGCCTACGAGCAGTACTTC. Residues: CASSQAYEQYF.

The J gene is TRBJ1-6, the V gene TRBV4-1; TRBD1 matches at 7 bases. Germline V CDR1 and CDR2: MGHRA, YSYEKL. The V segment lost 2 bases and the J segment 2 bases; nucleotides outside the gene matches: 3. The CDR3 is 16 amino acids. CDR3 sequence reads: CASSQTGVAYNSPLHF. CDR3 nucleotides: TGCGCCAGCAGCCAAACAGGGGTGGCCTATAATTCACCCCTCCACTTT.

The V and J genes are TRBV5-1 and TRBJ2-7; D is undetermined. The germline V gene encodes CDR1 SGHRS and CDR2 YFSETQ. V lost 2 bases and J 2 bases, leaving 8 bases between the germline ends. The CDR3 extends over 13 amino acids. The DNA of the CDR3 is TGCGCCAGCAGCTTCAAGGAAACCTACGAGCAGTACTTC. Amino acid sequence: CASSFKETYEQYF.

The chain links TRBV7-8 to TRBJ1-1; 8 nucleotides match TRBD1. The length of the CDR3 is 13 residues. CDR1 SGHVS and CDR2 FQNEAQ come from the germline V gene. Losses at the gene ends were 5 bases for V and 12 bases for J; bases not matched to a gene: 11. DNA of the CDR3: TGTGCCAGCAGCATAACCGGACAGGGAAGATCTTTCTTT. It translates to CASSITGQGRSFF.

The chain uses TRBV9 and TRBJ1-4, with D perhaps matching TRBD1 (6 bases). The V end was cut by 4 bases, the J end by 8 bases, with 18 bases between. The CDR3 spans 15 residues. Germline CDR1 and CDR2: SGDLS and YYNGEE. CDR3 in amino acids: CASSPSGGGREKLFF. The CDR3 nucleotides are TGTGCCAGCAGCCCCTCGGGAGGGGGAAGAGAAAAACTGTTTTTT.

V is TRBV5-1 and J is TRBJ2-3, with 7 bases aligning to TRBD2. CDR1 and CDR2 from the germline V gene are SGHRS and YFSETQ. The CDR3 consists of 13 residues. Trimming removed 5 bases from V and 5 bases from J; junction bases left unmatched: 5. The CDR3: CASRGREKDTQYF. As DNA, the CDR3 is TGCGCCAGCAGGGGGAGGGAGAAAGATACGCAGTATTTT.

This chain uses TRBV2 with TRBJ2-1; a possible D gene is TRBD1 (5 bases). The CDR3 is 14 amino acids. Trimming took off 6 bases at V and 2 bases at J, with 11 bases between the two ends. Germline V CDR1 and CDR2: SNHLY, FYNNEI. The CDR3 region is CASRETVTYNEQFF. CDR3 nucleotides: TGTGCCAGCAGGGAGACAGTCACCTACAATGAGCAGTTCTTC. The entire variable domain, with the rest obtained from reference TRBV2 and TRBJ2-1, is as follows: EPEVTQTPSHQVTQMGQEVILRCVPISNHLYFYWYRQILGQKVEFLVSFYNNEISEKSEIFDDQFSVERPDGSNFTLKIRSTKLEDSAMYFCASRETVTYNEQFFGPGTRLTVL.

The chain is built from TRBV6-5 and TRBJ2-7, with 10 nucleotides matching TRBD2. The trim removed 4 bases at V and 4 bases at J, leaving 1 base unmatched. CDR1 is MNHEY, CDR2 SVGAGI, per germline. The CDR3 length is 13 residues. The CDR3 protein is CASSSSGGYEQYF. In DNA form, the CDR3 reads TGTGCCAGCAGTTCTAGCGGGGGTTACGAGCAGTACTTC.

The chain recombines TRBV12-3 or TRBV12-4 with TRBJ2-5; D is possibly TRBD2 (6 bases). Between the trimmed V and J ends, which lost 6 bases and 3 bases, there was a span of 11 bases. This CDR3 is 13 amino acids long. The CDR3 protein is CASSPGEEETQYF. CDR3 DNA: TGTGCCAGCAGCCCTGGGGAGGAAGAGACCCAGTACTTC.

The V gene is TRBV14, the J gene TRBJ2-7, with 8 bases aligning to TRBD1. There are 16 residues in the CDR3. Germline V gene sequence: CDR1 SGHDN, CDR2 FVKESK. V dropped 0 bases and J dropped 9; count of bases not matched to a gene: 13. The CDR3 sequence is CASSQETGTGTTRQYF. CDR3 nucleotides: TGTGCCAGCAGCCAAGAGACCGGGACAGGAACAACCCGGCAGTACTTC.

V is TRBV5-1 and J is TRBJ2-6; D uncertain. Germline CDR1 reads SGHRS; CDR2 reads YFSETQ. The V end was cut by 1 base, the J end by 0 bases, with 5 bases between. The CDR3 runs to 15 residues. CDR3 amino acids: CASSLWVSGANVLTF. Here the CDR3 DNA reads TGCGCCAGCAGCTTGTGGGTCTCTGGGGCCAACGTCCTGACTTTC.

This chain uses TRBV5-6 with TRBJ1-5; tentatively, D is TRBD1 (5 bases). Trimming took 4 bases from V and 6 from J, leaving 23 bases between them. CDR3 length equals 17 residues. Germline CDR1 is SGHDT and CDR2 is YYEEEE. The CDR3 bases are TGTGCCAGCAGCAAAGGATGGGCCCGGGGCGGGGGTCAGCCCCAGCATTTT. Its protein product is CASSKGWARGGGQPQHF.

To note about this clone: Other DNA sequences in the sample encode the same CDR3. The chain couples TRBV5-1 to TRBJ1-1, with D tentatively TRBD1 (6 bases). V was shortened by 3 bases and J by 4 bases, with 10 bases between the two germline ends. The length of the CDR3 is 13 residues. Germline-derived CDR1 and CDR2 are SGHRS and YFSETQ. The CDR3 coding sequence is TGCGCCAGCAGCTCGGACAGAGGCACTGAAGCTTTCTTT. It encodes CASSSDRGTEAFF.

V is TRBV27 and J is TRBJ1-2, with a tentative D call TRBD1 (5 bases). The CDR3 has 14 amino acids. Germline-derived CDR1 and CDR2 are MNHEY and SMNVEV (reference sequence). The germline V and J ends were trimmed by 4 bases and 4 bases, with 13 bases remaining between them. The CDR3 protein is CASSSYQGIYGYTF. The CDR3 DNA follows: TGTGCCAGCAGTTCTTATCAGGGAATCTATGGCTACACCTTC.

V is TRBV11-3 and J is TRBJ2-7, with 9 bases aligning to TRBD2. V lost 1 base, J lost 4 bases, and 5 bases stayed unmatched. There are 15 residues in the CDR3. The germline gives CDR1 SGHNT, CDR2 YENEEA. CDR3 coding DNA: TGTGCCAGCAGCTTAGTGAGCGGGAGGTCATACGAGCAGTACTTC. This codes for CASSLVSGRSYEQYF.

This chain links TRBV6-5 with TRBJ1-4; no clear D. This CDR3 contains 14 residues. Trimming removed 2 bases at V and 4 bases at J, with 8 bases between. CDR1 and CDR2 (germline): MNHEY, SVGAGI. CDR3 sequence (DNA): TGTGCCAGCAGTTACGTACGGGGTAATGAAAAACTGTTTTTT. This translates into CASSYVRGNEKLFF.

This clone was picked up a small number of times. This rearrangement joins TRBV6-5 to TRBJ2-3; unclear D gene. Germline loops: CDR1 MNHEY, CDR2 SVGAGI. V shed 4 bases and J shed 3 bases, with 11 bases lying between them. This CDR3 region has 14 residues. CDR3 sequence (DNA): TGTGCCAGCAGTTTGCAGGTTCTTACAGATACGCAGTATTTT. Translated: CASSLQVLTDTQYF.

The chain links TRBV9 to TRBJ2-7; 11 nucleotides align to TRBD2. There are 16 residues in the CDR3. With 0 bases clipped from V and 7 bases from J, the junction kept 9 bases outside the gene matches. In germline, CDR1 is SGDLS, CDR2 YYNGEE. The DNA for the CDR3 is TGTGCCAGCAGCGTAGGGATAGCGGGGGGGCCGGGTGAGCAGTACTTC. Protein: CASSVGIAGGPGEQYF.

The rearrangement uses TRBV5-4 and TRBJ1-2; D might be TRBD1 (5 bases). CDR3 length: 14 amino acids. Trimming left V 3 bases short and J 8 bases short, with 17 bases between. Germline values: CDR1 SGHNT, CDR2 YYREEE (reference sequence). The CDR3 DNA is TGTGCCAGCAGCTCGGGACCGTATCCTGAGGGCTACACCTTC. Its translation is CASSSGPYPEGYTF.

The chain recombines TRBV11-2 with TRBJ2-7, with TRBD2 matching 12 bases. Germline trimming cut 4 bases from V and 7 bases from J; bases unmatched to any gene: 11. The CDR3 runs to 16 residues. Germline-derived CDR1 and CDR2 are SGHAT and FQNNGV. This chain's CDR3 is CASSSRLAGDPREQYF. For the CDR3, the DNA is TGTGCCAGCAGCTCCCGACTAGCGGGAGACCCGAGGGAGCAGTACTTC.

The chain recombines TRBV9 with TRBJ2-1; TRBD1 matches 9 bases. Germline CDR1 reads SGDLS; CDR2 reads YYNGEE. This CDR3 has 15 amino acids. The ends lost 1 base at V and 7 bases at J; junction bases unmatched: 6. The CDR3 region is CASSVKDRGMNEQFF. The CDR3, as DNA: TGTGCCAGCAGCGTAAAGGACAGGGGCATGAATGAGCAGTTCTTC.

The genes are TRBV4-1 and TRBJ1-4; D perhaps matches TRBD1 (5 bases). Between the trimmed V and J ends, which lost 4 bases and 7 bases, there was a span of 16 bases. This CDR3 has 15 residues. The germline gives CDR1 MGHRA, CDR2 YSYEKL. The CDR3, as DNA: TGCGCCAGCAGCCGAGTACCAAGGGACGCTGAAAAACTGTTTTTT. As protein: CASSRVPRDAEKLFF.

This clone has only one observation. The genes are TRBV30 and TRBJ1-1; D call uncertain. This CDR3 spans 14 amino acids. Germline CDR1 is GTSNPN and CDR2 is SVGIG (reference sequence). V was cut by 1 base and J by 5 bases, with 14 bases left in between. The CDR3 is CAWSAWEEMTEAFF. For the CDR3, the DNA is TGTGCCTGGAGTGCCTGGGAGGAGATGACTGAAGCTTTCTTT.

The genes are TRBV25-1 and TRBJ2-7, with D possibly TRBD1 on 8 matching bases. This CDR3 region has 14 residues. CDR1 MGHDK and CDR2 SYGVNS come from the germline V gene. V shed 6 bases and J shed 2 bases, with 14 bases lying between them. CDR3 coding DNA: TGTGCCAGCAGACAGGGGGGGAAAACCTACGAGCAGTACTTC. Amino acid sequence: CASRQGGKTYEQYF.